Listed below are T cell receptor beta chains from one sample, sequenced in a study of T cells after yellow fever vaccination. TCRdb processed the 5' RACE reads anew with MiXCR; each CDR3 protein has one entry. Of roughly 150,000 distinct CDR3 sequences listed, approximately 6.6% are singletons. The sample in question was CD4+ T cells sorted from PBMCs, obtained 10 days after the yellow fever booster vaccination. The receptors here all came from a young man who received the YFV17D yellow fever vaccine. The conserved cysteine and the conserved F or W are not part of the CDR3 here. The order of the fields is clone size, V gene, J gene, CDR3 protein. Not all rows give a size; the values are once, few, many and, for expanded clones, a class.

abundance: many
v_gene: TRBV11-2
j_gene: TRBJ2-1
CDR3aa: ASTHHNEQF

abundance: few
v_gene: TRBV15
j_gene: TRBJ2-1
CDR3aa: ATSRDTRTFAYNEQF

abundance: many
v_gene: TRBV29-1
j_gene: TRBJ2-4
CDR3aa: SAVQGTKNIQY

abundance: .
v_gene: TRBV28
j_gene: TRBJ2-7
CDR3aa: ASSSGAREQY

abundance: many
v_gene: TRBV11-1
j_gene: TRBJ1-1
CDR3aa: ASSPRYQEGQGITEAF

abundance: many
v_gene: TRBV7-7
j_gene: TRBJ2-5
CDR3aa: ASSLRREGIGETQY

abundance: many
v_gene: TRBV5-4
j_gene: TRBJ2-7
CDR3aa: ASSSDPIRGQY

abundance: .
v_gene: TRBV6-2/TRBV6-3
j_gene: TRBJ1-5
CDR3aa: ASSIQGSNQPQH

abundance: many
v_gene: TRBV12-5
j_gene: TRBJ2-3
CDR3aa: ASGLVRGREVTDTQY

abundance: many
v_gene: TRBV14
j_gene: TRBJ1-2
CDR3aa: ASSEQVLSWYT

abundance: many
v_gene: TRBV6-2/TRBV6-3
j_gene: TRBJ2-2
CDR3aa: ASRRLAGVGELF

abundance: many
v_gene: TRBV18
j_gene: TRBJ2-4
CDR3aa: ASSPTGTGWNIQY

abundance: many
v_gene: TRBV7-2
j_gene: TRBJ2-7
CDR3aa: ASSPGQGGISYEQY

abundance: many
v_gene: TRBV4-3
j_gene: TRBJ2-3
CDR3aa: ASRGAGRDTQY

abundance: many
v_gene: TRBV12-3/TRBV12-4
j_gene: TRBJ2-7
CDR3aa: ASSFQASYEQY

abundance: many
v_gene: TRBV20-1
j_gene: TRBJ1-2
CDR3aa: SARISWFYGYT

abundance: few
v_gene: TRBV6-1
j_gene: TRBJ1-1
CDR3aa: ASSARPTGGEAF

abundance: .
v_gene: TRBV4-3
j_gene: TRBJ1-6
CDR3aa: ASSQDVGRNSPLH

abundance: many
v_gene: TRBV7-6
j_gene: TRBJ1-1
CDR3aa: ASSQMGVTVNTEAF

abundance: .
v_gene: TRBV7-9
j_gene: TRBJ2-7
CDR3aa: ASSSNVAGERYEQY

abundance: many
v_gene: TRBV21-1
j_gene: TRBJ2-7
CDR3aa: ASSKEASGRAPMGEQY

abundance: .
v_gene: TRBV12-3/TRBV12-4
j_gene: TRBJ2-7
CDR3aa: ASSHGTGPLYEQY

abundance: many
v_gene: TRBV7-2
j_gene: TRBJ2-1
CDR3aa: ASSPTRGLAGGYNEQF

abundance: many
v_gene: TRBV20-1
j_gene: TRBJ2-1
CDR3aa: SAARQGGEQF

abundance: many
v_gene: TRBV3-1
j_gene: TRBJ2-7
CDR3aa: ASRGTGREQY

abundance: .
v_gene: TRBV4-2
j_gene: TRBJ2-6
CDR3aa: ASSQGRLAGWGANVLT

abundance: many
v_gene: TRBV7-2
j_gene: TRBJ2-3
CDR3aa: ASSPGGYEDTQY

abundance: .
v_gene: TRBV18
j_gene: TRBJ1-2
CDR3aa: ASSPDGTGGWYGYT

abundance: many
v_gene: TRBV20-1
j_gene: TRBJ2-1
CDR3aa: SASRFSGYNEQF

abundance: .
v_gene: TRBV5-4
j_gene: TRBJ2-3
CDR3aa: ASSWTGTTDTQY

abundance: many
v_gene: TRBV7-9
j_gene: TRBJ2-1
CDR3aa: ASSLERFSYNEQF

abundance: many
v_gene: TRBV19
j_gene: TRBJ2-3
CDR3aa: ASSIGRASWDTQY

abundance: many
v_gene: TRBV29-1
j_gene: TRBJ2-5
CDR3aa: SVVGGLSGETQY

abundance: many
v_gene: TRBV5-4
j_gene: TRBJ2-7
CDR3aa: ASSLTGTGHYEQY

abundance: many
v_gene: TRBV12-3/TRBV12-4
j_gene: TRBJ2-4
CDR3aa: ASSLAPKNIQY

abundance: few
v_gene: TRBV28
j_gene: TRBJ1-1
CDR3aa: ASSLSLQLNTEAF

abundance: many
v_gene: TRBV12-3/TRBV12-4
j_gene: TRBJ2-1
CDR3aa: ASSPGQSTIEQF

abundance: many
v_gene: TRBV19
j_gene: TRBJ1-2
CDR3aa: ASSFEQGAEGYT

abundance: many
v_gene: TRBV29-1
j_gene: TRBJ1-1
CDR3aa: SVAGGNTEAF

abundance: many
v_gene: TRBV12-5
j_gene: TRBJ1-2
CDR3aa: ASGRDGRLGYT

abundance: many
v_gene: TRBV23-1
j_gene: TRBJ1-2
CDR3aa: ASSQSTGRGAQPYYGYT

abundance: few
v_gene: TRBV7-2
j_gene: TRBJ1-2
CDR3aa: ASSLAQYGYT

abundance: many
v_gene: TRBV6-2/TRBV6-3
j_gene: TRBJ2-3
CDR3aa: ASTITGTGRRDTQY

abundance: .
v_gene: TRBV6-2/TRBV6-3
j_gene: TRBJ2-6
CDR3aa: ASSTGRSSGANVLT

abundance: many
v_gene: TRBV3-1
j_gene: TRBJ2-5
CDR3aa: ASSPRETSAGVETQY

abundance: many
v_gene: TRBV7-2
j_gene: TRBJ2-7
CDR3aa: ASRPTGQYYEQY

abundance: many
v_gene: TRBV14
j_gene: TRBJ1-6
CDR3aa: ASSQGTANSPLH

abundance: few
v_gene: TRBV5-1
j_gene: TRBJ2-3
CDR3aa: ASSFSWFADTQY

abundance: many
v_gene: TRBV6-6
j_gene: TRBJ1-1
CDR3aa: ASSYDRIGTEAF

abundance: many
v_gene: TRBV12-3/TRBV12-4
j_gene: TRBJ2-2
CDR3aa: ASSSWTGTAGELF

abundance: many
v_gene: TRBV6-5
j_gene: TRBJ2-2
CDR3aa: ASSYTGQVPGELF

abundance: many
v_gene: TRBV5-4
j_gene: TRBJ2-2
CDR3aa: ASSLVSGELF

abundance: many
v_gene: TRBV20-1
j_gene: TRBJ2-1
CDR3aa: SAEREYDEQF

abundance: .
v_gene: TRBV7-2
j_gene: TRBJ2-4
CDR3aa: ASSTTGTASNIQY

abundance: few
v_gene: TRBV4-2
j_gene: TRBJ1-2
CDR3aa: ASSQDHRGDYGYT

abundance: many
v_gene: TRBV29-1
j_gene: TRBJ2-3
CDR3aa: SVEGKREGPDTQY

abundance: many
v_gene: TRBV5-1
j_gene: TRBJ2-1
CDR3aa: ASSSTSVIYNEQF

abundance: many
v_gene: TRBV7-6
j_gene: TRBJ2-1
CDR3aa: ASSLVGGRIFNEQF

abundance: many
v_gene: TRBV18
j_gene: TRBJ2-7
CDR3aa: ASSPPGRASYEQY